The 21 T cell receptor beta chains in this list originate from one sample, sequenced in a study of blood T cell repertoires in COVID-19. TCRdb keeps only in-frame clones here, not all; method: immunoSEQ multiplex PCR. This sample carries some 120,000 clones, roughly nine tenths of them seen once, and the ten largest clones take about 4%. Sequencing used peripheral blood. The source of these receptors is a middle-aged man with active COVID-19.

This chain joins TRBV11-3 and TRBJ2-3; a possible D gene is TRBD2 (6 bases). The V gene lost 5 bases and the J gene lost 0 bases, with 21 bases spanning the gap. Per the germline V gene, CDR1 is SGHNT and CDR2 is YENEEA. This CDR3 region has 18 residues. In DNA, the CDR3 is TGTGCCAGCAGCCCTGCCGGAGGGAGAATGAGGAGCACAGATACGCAGTATTTT. It is translated as CASSPAGGRMRSTDTQYF.

The chain has TRBV18 and TRBJ1-3, with no clear D. CDR1 KGHSH and CDR2 LQKENI come from the germline V gene. The CDR3 runs to 15 residues. The germline V and J ends were trimmed by 2 bases and 0 bases, with 8 bases remaining between them. CDR3 sequence (DNA): TGTGCCAGCTCACCAGCAGTAAGCTCTGGAAACACCATATATTTT. Residues: CASSPAVSSGNTIYF.

This clone was picked up one time. The rearrangement uses TRBV7-9 and TRBJ1-1, with TRBD1 identical over 7 bases. Germline-derived CDR1 and CDR2 are SEHNR and FQNEAQ (reference sequence). This CDR3 is 17 amino acids long. V shed 1 base, J shed 5 bases, and the junction held 13 bases outside the gene matches. The CDR3 DNA sequence: TGTGCCAGCAGCTTAGTTCCCCTGACCCACAGGGGTACTGAAGCTTTCTTT. Encoded protein: CASSLVPLTHRGTEAFF.

The chain combines TRBV28 with TRBJ2-1; 8 positions match TRBD1. The trim removed 5 bases at V and 0 bases at J, leaving 3 bases unmatched. In germline, CDR1 is MDHEN, CDR2 SYDVKM. This CDR3 is built from 15 residues. The CDR3 loop is CASSTTGGSYNEQFF. In DNA form, the CDR3 reads TGTGCCAGCAGTACCACAGGGGGCTCCTACAATGAGCAGTTCTTC.

The genes are TRBV27 and TRBJ2-1; 8 nucleotides agree with TRBD2. V lost 4 bases to trimming and J lost 4 bases; unmatched junction nucleotides: 6. The CDR3 is 15 amino acids. From germline, CDR1 is MNHEY and CDR2 SMNVEV (reference sequence). Here the CDR3 reads CASSSRGAVYNEQFF. In DNA, the CDR3 is TGTGCCAGCAGTTCGCGGGGGGCCGTGTACAATGAGCAGTTCTTC.

This clone was recorded only once. J is TRBJ2-3 and V is TRBV19; tentatively, D is TRBD2 (7 bases). This CDR3 spans 16 amino acids. Germline CDR1 LNHDA, CDR2 SQIVND (reference sequence). V gave up 5 bases and J gave up 4 bases, with 19 bases separating them. CDR3 sequence (DNA): TGTGCCAGTAGTGCGAGCCCGGGGGGCAGGTCAGATACGCAGTATTTT. Encoded protein: CASSASPGGRSDTQYF.

This clone was observed a single time. The chain links TRBV11-2 to TRBJ2-1; no definite D call. The germline V and J ends were trimmed by 4 bases and 0 bases, with 10 bases remaining between them. CDR3 length: 15 amino acids. CDR1 SGHAT and CDR2 FQNNGV come from the germline V gene. The CDR3 here is CASSSTLSSYNEQFF. CDR3 DNA sequence: TGTGCCAGCAGCTCGACTCTGAGCTCCTACAATGAGCAGTTCTTC.

The chain recombines TRBV18 with TRBJ1-3; 8 bases are shared with TRBD1. The CDR3 is made up of 15 amino acids. After removal of 7 bases from V and 4 bases from J, the junction contained 9 bases not matched to a gene. Germline lookup yields CDR1 KGHSH and CDR2 LQKENI. CDR3 residues: CASLAGTGAGNTIYF. For the CDR3, the DNA is TGTGCCAGCTTAGCCGGGACAGGCGCCGGAAACACCATATATTTT.

This clone was found once. This chain joins TRBV4-2 and TRBJ1-1; 7 bases fit TRBD1. Germline trimming cut 2 bases from V and 5 bases from J; bases unmatched to any gene: 5. The V gene's germline CDR1 is LGHNA and CDR2 YNFKEQ. This CDR3 region has 14 residues. The CDR3 DNA follows: TGTGCCAGCAGCCAACCGACAGGGAGGACTGAAGCTTTCTTT. Its translation: CASSQPTGRTEAFF.

This chain joins TRBV5-6 and TRBJ2-5; 9 nucleotides line up with TRBD1. CDR3 size: 15 residues. CDR1 is SGHDT and CDR2 is YYEEEE in the germline V gene. V gave up 3 bases and J gave up 5 bases; unmatched junction bases: 8. The DNA for the CDR3 is TGTGCCAGCAGCTCCCAACAGGGGGCGTTGGAGACCCAGTACTTC. Protein product: CASSSQQGALETQYF. Complete variable domain (other parts from reference TRBV5-6 and TRBJ2-5): DAGVTQSPTHLIKTRGQQVTLRCSPKSGHDTVSWYQQALGQGPQFIFQYYEEEERQRGNFPDRFSGHQFPNYSSELNVNALLLGDSALYLCASSSQQGALETQYFGPGTRLLVL.

This chain connects TRBV14 to TRBJ2-4; 11 bases map to TRBD2. J was trimmed by 4 bases and V by 2 bases; bases with no gene match: 7. From germline, CDR1 is SGHDN and CDR2 FVKESK. This CDR3 spans 17 amino acids. The CDR3: CASSQTSWTSGKNIQYF. CDR3 DNA: TGTGCCAGCAGCCAAACTTCCTGGACTAGCGGGAAAAACATTCAGTACTTC.

This clone was observed a single time. The V and J genes are TRBV2 and TRBJ2-1, with 7 bases lining up with TRBD1. Germline V gene data show CDR1 as SNHLY and CDR2 as FYNNEI. This CDR3 is 14 amino acids long. J gave up 6 bases and V 4 bases, and 6 bases lay outside the gene matches. CDR3 residues: CASSAFGDSNEQFF. The CDR3, as DNA: TGTGCCAGCAGTGCGTTCGGGGACAGCAATGAGCAGTTCTTC.

The gene calls are TRBV15 and TRBJ2-7; D may be TRBD1 (5 bases). Germline loops: CDR1 LNHNV, CDR2 YYDKDF (reference sequence). The CDR3 spans 14 residues. Trimming took 0 bases from V and 6 from J, leaving 12 bases between them. The CDR3 spells CATSREVWGGEQYV. CDR3 DNA: TGTGCCACCAGCAGAGAGGTTTGGGGCGGCGAGCAGTACGTC.

The gene calls are TRBV11-2 and TRBJ2-7; TRBD1 matches 7 bases. CDR1 is SGHAT, CDR2 FQNNGV, per germline. With V trimmed by 4 bases and J by 2 bases, 11 bases remained unmatched. This CDR3 is built from 16 residues. The CDR3 loop reads CASSSIGGRGAYEQYF. The CDR3 DNA reads TGTGCCAGCAGCTCTATAGGGGGCCGTGGTGCCTACGAGCAGTACTTC.

The rearrangement uses TRBV12-3 or TRBV12-4 and TRBJ2-5; possible D gene TRBD1, 5 bases. V was clipped by 3 bases and J by 2 bases, with 7 bases between them. The CDR3 is 13 amino acids. The CDR3 sequence: CASSFRQQETQYF. The CDR3 nucleotides are TGTGCCAGCAGTTTTCGACAGCAAGAGACCCAGTACTTC.

The CDR3 reads CASSSGQGGSYEQYF. The CDR3 DNA follows: TGTGCCAGCAGCTCGGGACAGGGTGGGTCCTACGAGCAGTACTTC. The chain carries TRBV11-3 and TRBJ2-7, with 9 bases lining up with TRBD1. CDR3 length equals 15 residues. Germline loops: CDR1 SGHNT, CDR2 YENEEA. V trimming: 4 bases; J trimming: 1 base; junction bases outside the gene matches: 5.

The chain combines TRBV15 with TRBJ2-7; 7 bases are a match to TRBD1. The CDR3 covers 16 residues. V was pared by 2 bases and J by 4 bases, with 11 bases of the junction left unmatched. Germline loops: CDR1 LNHNV, CDR2 YYDKDF (reference sequence). The DNA for the CDR3 is TGTGCCACCAGCAGAATGAGTACAGGGGCCACTTACGAGCAGTACTTC. Protein sequence: CATSRMSTGATYEQYF.

The chain uses TRBV19 and TRBJ1-1, with D maybe TRBD1 (6 bases). The CDR3 sequence is 13 residues long. Per germline, CDR1 LNHDA and CDR2 SQIVND (reference sequence). V was shortened by 8 bases and J by 6 bases, with 16 bases between the two germline ends. The CDR3 sequence: CASRTGHGPEAFF. As DNA, the CDR3 is TGTGCCAGTCGTACGGGACACGGCCCTGAAGCTTTCTTT.

This clone was observed a handful of times. The chain combines TRBV6-5 with TRBJ1-5; no definite D call. CDR3 length equals 15 residues. V dropped 7 bases and J dropped 0 bases, with 13 bases sitting between them. CDR1 and CDR2 (germline): MNHEY, SVGAGI. CDR3 bases: TGTGCCAGCAAGGTCTGGAGAGATAGCAATCAGCCCCAGCATTTT. Residues: CASKVWRDSNQPQHF.

This chain connects TRBV11-2 to TRBJ2-1, with 7 bases matching TRBD1. The CDR3 covers 14 residues. Germline V gene data show CDR1 as SGHAT and CDR2 as FQNNGV. Trimming took 4 bases from V and 8 from J; bases not matched to a gene: 8. CDR3 DNA: TGTGCCAGCAGCTCGGCAGGGGGAGTCGATGAGCAGTTCTTC. Translated: CASSSAGGVDEQFF.

The chain employs TRBV3-1 (or the pseudogene TRBV3-2) and TRBJ1-1; D not certain. With 4 bases removed from V and 1 base from J, the gap between germline ends came to 13 bases. Germline V CDR1 and CDR2: LGHDT, YNNKEL (reference sequence). This CDR3 has 15 residues. The CDR3 spells CASSPTEEGNTEAFF. The DNA for the CDR3 is TGTGCCAGCAGCCCAACAGAAGAGGGGAACACTGAAGCTTTCTTT.